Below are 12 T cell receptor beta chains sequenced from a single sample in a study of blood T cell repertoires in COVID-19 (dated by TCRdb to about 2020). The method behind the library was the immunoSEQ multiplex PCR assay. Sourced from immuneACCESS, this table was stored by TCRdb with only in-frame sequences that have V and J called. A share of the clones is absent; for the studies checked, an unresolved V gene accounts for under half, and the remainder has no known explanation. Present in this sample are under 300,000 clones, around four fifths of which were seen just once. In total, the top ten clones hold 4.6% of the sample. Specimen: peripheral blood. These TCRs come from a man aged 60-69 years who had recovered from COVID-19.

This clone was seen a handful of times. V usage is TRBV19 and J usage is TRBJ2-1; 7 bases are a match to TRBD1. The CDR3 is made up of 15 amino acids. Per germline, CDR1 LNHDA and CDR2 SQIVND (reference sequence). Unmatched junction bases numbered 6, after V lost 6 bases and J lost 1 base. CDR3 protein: CASRTTGLSYNEQFF. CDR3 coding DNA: TGTGCCAGTAGGACGACAGGGTTATCCTACAATGAGCAGTTCTTC. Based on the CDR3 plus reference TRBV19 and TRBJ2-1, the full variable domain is DGGITQSPKYLFRKEGQNVTLSCEQNLNHDAMYWYRQDPGQGLRLIYYSQIVNDFQKGDIAEGYSVSREKKESFPLTVTSAQKNPTAFYLCASRTTGLSYNEQFFGPGTRLTVL.

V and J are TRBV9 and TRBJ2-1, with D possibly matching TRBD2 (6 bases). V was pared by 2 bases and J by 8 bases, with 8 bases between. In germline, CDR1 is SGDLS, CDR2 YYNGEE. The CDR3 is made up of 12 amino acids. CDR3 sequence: CASSVGGDEQFF. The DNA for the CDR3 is TGTGCCAGCAGCGTCGGCGGGGATGAGCAGTTCTTC.

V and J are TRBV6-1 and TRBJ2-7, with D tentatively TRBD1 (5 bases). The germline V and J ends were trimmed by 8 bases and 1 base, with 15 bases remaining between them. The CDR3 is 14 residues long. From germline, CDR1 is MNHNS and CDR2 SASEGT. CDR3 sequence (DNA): TGTGCCAGCGGGGAACAGACAGCTTCCTACGAGCAGTACTTC. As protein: CASGEQTASYEQYF.

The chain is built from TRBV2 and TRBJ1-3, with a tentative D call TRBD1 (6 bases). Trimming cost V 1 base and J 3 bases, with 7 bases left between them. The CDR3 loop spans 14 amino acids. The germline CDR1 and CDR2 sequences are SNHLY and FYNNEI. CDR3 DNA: TGTGCCAGCAGTGAAGGCAGGGGTGGAAACACCATATATTTT. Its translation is CASSEGRGGNTIYF.

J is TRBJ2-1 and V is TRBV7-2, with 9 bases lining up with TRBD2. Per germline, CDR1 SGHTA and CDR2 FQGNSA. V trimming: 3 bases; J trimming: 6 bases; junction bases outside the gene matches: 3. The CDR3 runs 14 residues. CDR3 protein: CASSFGGRGNEQFF. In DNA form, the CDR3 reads TGTGCCAGCAGCTTCGGCGGGAGGGGCAATGAGCAGTTCTTC. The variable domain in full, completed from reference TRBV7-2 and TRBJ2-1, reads GAGVSQSPSNKVTEKGKDVELRCDPISGHTALYWYRQSLGQGLEFLIYFQGNSAPDKSGLPSDRFSAERTGGSVSTLTIQRTQQEDSAVYLCASSFGGRGNEQFFGPGTRLTVL.

As DNA, the CDR3 is TGTGCCAGCAGCCCTCTAGCGGGACGGACAGATACGCAGTATTTT. Its protein is CASSPLAGRTDTQYF. The genes are TRBV3-1 (or the pseudogene TRBV3-2) and TRBJ2-3, with 9 nucleotides matching TRBD2. The CDR3 sequence is 15 residues long. The germline CDR1 and CDR2 sequences are LGHDT and YNNKEL (reference sequence). The V gene end was trimmed by 4 bases and the J gene end by 3 bases; junction bases not matched to a gene: 5.

The CDR3 region is CASSLGLAGGRSYEQYF. The CDR3 DNA reads as TGTGCCAGCAGTTTAGGCCTAGCGGGAGGCCGTTCCTACGAGCAGTACTTC. This chain uses TRBV27 with TRBJ2-7, with 11 bases that match TRBD2. The germline V gene encodes CDR1 MNHEY and CDR2 SMNVEV (reference sequence). The CDR3 spans 17 residues. V lost 2 bases and J lost 1; bases outside the gene matches: 7.

The CDR3 coding sequence is TGTGCCACCAGCAGCCCCCGTATGGGGGGGGAGAACAATGAGCAGTTCTTC. This sequence encodes CATSSPRMGGENNEQFF. This chain joins TRBV15 and TRBJ2-1; the match to TRBD2 covers 7 bases. Germline assignment: CDR1 LNHNV and CDR2 YYDKDF (reference sequence). Trimming removed 3 bases from V and 5 bases from J; junction bases left unmatched: 13. There are 17 residues in the CDR3. Full variable domain (rest looked up from reference TRBV15 and TRBJ2-1): DAMVIQNPRYQVTQFGKPVTLSCSQTLNHNVMYWYQQKSSQAPKLLFHYYDKDFNNEADTPDNFQSRRPNTSFCFLDIRSPGLGDTAMYLCATSSPRMGGENNEQFFGPGTRLTVL.

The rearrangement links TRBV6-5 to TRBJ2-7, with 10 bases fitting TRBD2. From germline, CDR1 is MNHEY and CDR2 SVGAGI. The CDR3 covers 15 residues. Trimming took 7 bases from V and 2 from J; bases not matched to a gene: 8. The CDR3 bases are TGTGCCAGCATGAGCGGGGGGGCTGCGACCTACGAGCAGTACTTC. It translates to CASMSGGAATYEQYF.

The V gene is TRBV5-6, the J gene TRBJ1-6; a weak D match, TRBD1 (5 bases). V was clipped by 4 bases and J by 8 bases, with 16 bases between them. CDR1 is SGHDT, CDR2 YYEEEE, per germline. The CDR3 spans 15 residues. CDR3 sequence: CASSPRGGFDSPLHF. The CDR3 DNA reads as TGTGCCAGCAGCCCACGGGGGGGGTTCGATTCACCCCTCCACTTT.

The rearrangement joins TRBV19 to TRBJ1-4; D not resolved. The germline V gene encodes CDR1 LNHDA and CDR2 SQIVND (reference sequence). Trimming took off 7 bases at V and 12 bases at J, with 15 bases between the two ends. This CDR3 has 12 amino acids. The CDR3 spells CASKGRDGELFF. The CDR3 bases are TGTGCCAGTAAGGGCCGGGATGGGGAACTGTTTTTT.

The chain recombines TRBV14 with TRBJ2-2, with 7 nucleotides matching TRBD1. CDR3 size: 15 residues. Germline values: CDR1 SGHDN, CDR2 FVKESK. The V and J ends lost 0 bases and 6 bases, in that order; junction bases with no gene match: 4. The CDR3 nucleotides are TGTGCCAGCAGCCAAGATCTAGGGGGCCCCGGGGAGCTGTTTTTT. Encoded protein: CASSQDLGGPGELFF.